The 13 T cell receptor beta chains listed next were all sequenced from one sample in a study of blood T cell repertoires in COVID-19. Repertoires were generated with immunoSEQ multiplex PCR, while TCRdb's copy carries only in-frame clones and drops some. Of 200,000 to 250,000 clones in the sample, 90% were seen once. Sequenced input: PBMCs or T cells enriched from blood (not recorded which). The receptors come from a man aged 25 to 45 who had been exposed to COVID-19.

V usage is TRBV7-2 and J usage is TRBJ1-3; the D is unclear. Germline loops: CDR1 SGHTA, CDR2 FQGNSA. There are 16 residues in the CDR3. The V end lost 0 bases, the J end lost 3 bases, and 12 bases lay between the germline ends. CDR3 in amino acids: CASSLADEGGGNTIYF. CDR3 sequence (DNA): TGTGCCAGCAGCTTAGCGGATGAGGGAGGTGGAAACACCATATATTTT.

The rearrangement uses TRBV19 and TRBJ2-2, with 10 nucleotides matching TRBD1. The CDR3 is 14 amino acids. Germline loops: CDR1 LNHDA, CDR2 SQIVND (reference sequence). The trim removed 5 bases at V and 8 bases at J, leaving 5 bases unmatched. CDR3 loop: CASSRQGAIGELFF. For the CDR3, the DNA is TGTGCCAGTAGTCGACAGGGGGCCATAGGGGAGCTGTTTTTT.

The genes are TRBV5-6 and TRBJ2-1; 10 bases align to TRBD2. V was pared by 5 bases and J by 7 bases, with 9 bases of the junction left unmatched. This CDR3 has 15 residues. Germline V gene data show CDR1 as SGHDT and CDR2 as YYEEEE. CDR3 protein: CASSSIAGGVNEQFF. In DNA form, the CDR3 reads TGTGCCAGCAGTTCGATAGCGGGGGGCGTAAATGAGCAGTTCTTC.

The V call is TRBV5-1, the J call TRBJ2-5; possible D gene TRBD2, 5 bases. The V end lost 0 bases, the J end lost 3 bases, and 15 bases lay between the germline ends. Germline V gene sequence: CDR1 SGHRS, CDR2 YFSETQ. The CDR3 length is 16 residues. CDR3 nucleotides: TGCGCCAGCAGCTTGGGGGTCGGGAAAGCGGAAGAGACCCAGTACTTC. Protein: CASSLGVGKAEETQYF.

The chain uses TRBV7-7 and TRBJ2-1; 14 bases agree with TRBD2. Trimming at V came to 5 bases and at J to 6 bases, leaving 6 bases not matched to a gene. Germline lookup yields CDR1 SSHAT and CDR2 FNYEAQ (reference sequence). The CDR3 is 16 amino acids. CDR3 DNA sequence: TGTGCCAGCAGCCCGACGACTAGCGGGGGGGCCAATGAGCAGTTCTTC. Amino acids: CASSPTTSGGANEQFF.

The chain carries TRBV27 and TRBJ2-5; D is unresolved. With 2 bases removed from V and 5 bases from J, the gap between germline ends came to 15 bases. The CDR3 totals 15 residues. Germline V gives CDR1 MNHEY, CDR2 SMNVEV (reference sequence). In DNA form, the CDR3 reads TGTGCCAGCAGTTTAGGTGGTACTACCTGGGAGACCCAGTACTTC. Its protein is CASSLGGTTWETQYF.

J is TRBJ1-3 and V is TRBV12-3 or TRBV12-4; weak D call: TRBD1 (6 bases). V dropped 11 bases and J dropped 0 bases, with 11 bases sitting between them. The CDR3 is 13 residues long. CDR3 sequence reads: CADGQYSGNTIYF. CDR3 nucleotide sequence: TGTGCCGACGGACAGTACTCTGGAAACACCATATATTTT.

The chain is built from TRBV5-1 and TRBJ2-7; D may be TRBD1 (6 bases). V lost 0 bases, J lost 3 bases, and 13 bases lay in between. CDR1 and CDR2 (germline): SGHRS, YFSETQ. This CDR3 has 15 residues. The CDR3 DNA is TGCGCCAGCAGCTTGGGGGCAGGGGCCTACTACGAGCAGTACTTC. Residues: CASSLGAGAYYEQYF.

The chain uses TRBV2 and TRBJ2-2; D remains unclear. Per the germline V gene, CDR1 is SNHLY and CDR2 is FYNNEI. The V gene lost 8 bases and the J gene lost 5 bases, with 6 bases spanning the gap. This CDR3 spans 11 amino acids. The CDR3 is CASGVTGELFF. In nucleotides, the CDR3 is TGTGCCAGCGGAGTTACCGGGGAGCTGTTTTTT.

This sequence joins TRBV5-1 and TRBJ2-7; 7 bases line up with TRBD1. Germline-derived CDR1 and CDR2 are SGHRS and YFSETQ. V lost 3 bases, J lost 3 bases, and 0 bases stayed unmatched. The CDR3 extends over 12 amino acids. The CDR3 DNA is TGCGCCAGCAGCTGGGACAGCTACGAGCAGTACTTC. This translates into CASSWDSYEQYF.

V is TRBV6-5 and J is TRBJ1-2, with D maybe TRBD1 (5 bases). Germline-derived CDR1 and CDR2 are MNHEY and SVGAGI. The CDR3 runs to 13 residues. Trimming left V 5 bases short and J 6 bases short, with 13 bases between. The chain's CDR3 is CASSTPGGNGYTF. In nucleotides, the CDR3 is TGTGCCAGCAGTACGCCGGGGGGGAATGGCTACACCTTC.

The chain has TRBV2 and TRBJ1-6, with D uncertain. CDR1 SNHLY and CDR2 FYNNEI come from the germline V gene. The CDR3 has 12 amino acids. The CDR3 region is CGTSGGRSPLHF. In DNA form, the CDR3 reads TGTGGCACCTCAGGAGGGCGTTCACCCCTCCACTTT.

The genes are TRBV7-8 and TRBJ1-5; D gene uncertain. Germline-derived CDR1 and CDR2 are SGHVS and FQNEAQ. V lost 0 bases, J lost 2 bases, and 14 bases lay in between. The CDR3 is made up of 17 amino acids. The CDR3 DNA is TGTGCCAGCAGCTTAGCGCGGCCGGCAATTGGCAATCAGCCCCAGCATTTT. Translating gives CASSLARPAIGNQPQHF.